This T cell receptor (beta chain) stems from a study of cytomegalovirus exposure and HLA in healthy donors (dated by TCRdb to about 2017). With regard to the full study: An earlier analysis of roughly 500 of the donors reported about 250 Gb of sequence data and some 100 million unique TCR beta sequences from 190 million or so T cells. An early release covering 550 to 650 HLA-typed donors comprised about 310 gigabases of sequencing data and 65 million to 100 million unique TCR sequences. Of the approximately 400 genotyped donors, approximately 83% fell in the genetic ancestry cluster associated with self-reported Caucasian donors. The study aimed to test whether signatures of past pathogen exposure could be identified by cataloging public T cell receptors. The study used immunosequencing to profile the T cell repertoires of approximately 690 subjects and linked those repertoires to cytomegalovirus serostatus. Along with the approximately 650-subject first cohort, a separate validation cohort of approximately 110 different subjects was used. To predict cytomegalovirus infection status, the study brought together high-throughput TCR immunosequencing, statistical association of individual TCRs with disease status, and machine learning. In a later analysis, previously published TCR beta repertoires from hundreds of donors were re-analyzed and high-resolution HLA genotyping was added so that TCR occurrence patterns could be studied. Rather than drawing on any new phenotypic data, the later analysis identified candidate immune exposures from TCR beta sequences and the way those sequences occurred across donors. An earlier analysis of approximately 580 of the donors used high-throughput TCR beta sequencing to judge whether each TCR beta V gene segment behaved as functional or pseudogenic. Donor age, sex, ethnicity and CMV serostatus were collected together with the repertoire data. In a later genetic analysis, genome-wide SNP genotypes for about three fifths of the roughly 670 donors were used, and that subset was treated as a discovery cohort. Every discovery cohort repertoire had been produced on one sequencing platform. Class I and class II HLA loci were covered by the typing at four-digit resolution. Typing coverage differed by locus: A, B, C, DRB1 and DQB1 were typed in roughly 620-640 donors, DQA1 in about 510, DPA1 in around 600, and DPB1 in 472. Roughly five DR-DQ haplotypes were treated as single units for association and clustering because of strong linkage in the cohort. Among roughly 370 genotyped donors of the cohort, an average of approximately 240,000 unique TCR beta nucleotide sequences were sequenced per donor, about a sixth of them non-productive. General findings and caveats noted by the study authors: Immune exposure information for the cohort was limited to CMV serostatus. In the study, approximately 160 TCR beta chains were listed as associated with cytomegalovirus. In a later genetic analysis, a missense DCLRE1C variant was associated with V-gene and J-gene trimming of TCR beta chains, and the association was replicated in an independent cohort. The cohort was sequenced for TCR beta chains only, and without alpha or paired-chain data the features that could be detected were limited. When HLA alleles, especially DR and DQ, strongly co-occurred, attributing TCR associations to individual alleles was difficult. A later genetic analysis reported fewer N-insertions in productive TCRs among donors in an Asian-associated ancestry cluster than the roughly 640-donor mean. A cluster of highly shared sequence variants was judged likely to be a technical artifact of the sequencing pipeline. Because the 87-base-pair reads could not distinguish some IMGT-functional V segments, including TRBV6-2 and TRBV6-3, those segments were excluded. At a false discovery rate of 0.05, a later analysis linked roughly 17,000 TCR beta sequences to specific HLA alleles. A later analysis reported that several top co-occurrence clusters appeared linked to parvovirus B19, influenza, CMV and Epstein-Barr virus. A few of the identified cytomegalovirus-associated TCR beta chains were confirmed in vitro to be specific for cytomegalovirus antigens. The classifier was reported to diagnose cytomegalovirus status with high specificity and sensitivity in both the original cohort and the validation cohort. A later analysis found that TCR association rates varied across HLA loci, with DRB1 alleles showing the most associated TCRs and HLA-C alleles the fewest. A further reported finding was that TCR beta sequences accurately predicted the HLA-A and HLA-B alleles for most subjects in the first cohort. Linkage disequilibrium might explain the correlated functional status among segregating V segments, but an unknown experimental factor could not be excluded. Most TCR sequences were observed very rarely across donors, whereas some public TCRs were present in many individuals. According to the authors, the approach could potentially be generalized to other disease states and immunological phenotypes. Presence/absence analyses assumed roughly uniform sequencing depth across donors, an assumption that may not hold. An earlier analysis of 587 of the donors showed that most TCR beta V segments appeared in productive rearrangements either about 87% or about 30% of the time, which broadly matched IMGT annotations. In a later analysis, most CMV-associated TCR beta chains were found to appear HLA-restricted, with HLA associations seemingly driven largely by CMV exposure. Because some donors lacked HLA typing at each locus, the association tests relied only on the typed subset. A later analysis found that HLA-associated TCR beta chains were more clonally expanded and had lower generation probabilities than equally common non-associated chains. Because counts were too low, seventeen rarely observed V segments, including chromosome 9 orphons, were left out of the earlier analysis of 500 to 750 of the donors.

Turning to this clone: What this receptor recognizes is not known. The sample holds no much larger clone one base away, and base qualities are not on file.

Receptor libraries were prepared by the immunoSEQ multiplex PCR assay. A mixture of 60 forward primers for TCR Vbeta segments and 13 reverse primers for TCR Jbeta segments was used in the multiplex PCR. The CDR3 region of rearranged TCR beta genes was amplified from genomic DNA by a multiplex PCR assay. On the Illumina HiSeq System, the amplified TCR beta libraries were sequenced as 87-base-pair reads. Per the original workflow: A later analysis tallied about 77 million unique TCR beta chains across the 660 or so repertoires, and around 12 million of those chains were shared by two or more donors. A nearest-neighbor algorithm error-corrected the raw reads and collapsed the reads into unique sequences, merging closely related sequences to remove PCR and sequencing errors. V, D and J gene segments were assigned by aligning CDR3 sequences to IMGT reference sequences. Each retained sequence needed at least a six-nucleotide match to both a V gene segment and a J gene segment. A rearrangement counted as productive if the CDR3 had no stop codons and remained in frame with V and J, and every other rearrangement counted as non-productive. CDR3 was defined according to IMGT convention as the region running from the second conserved V-encoded cysteine to the conserved J-encoded phenylalanine. Sequences without an unambiguous match to a single V gene segment were excluded from the earlier analysis of about 630 of the donors. In an earlier analysis of approximately 590 of the donors, V segments were called functional above 56.7% productive rearrangements and were called segregating when the between-donor standard deviation exceeded 5%. To diagnose cytomegalovirus status from the catalog of TCR beta chain sequences, a statistical classification framework was built. V and J gene assignment, in a later analysis, came from comparing TCR nucleotide sequences with IMGT/GENE-DB human TR gene sequences. The TCRdist pipeline was used in a later analysis to assign CDR3 sequences and most-parsimonious VDJ recombination scenarios. In a later analysis, each TCR beta chain was defined by its CDR3 amino acid sequence together with its V-gene family, and reads lacking a unique V-gene family were excluded. In a later analysis, around 600 highly shared, low-generation-probability nucleotide sequences were removed to address suspected cross-contamination and a sequencing artifact. For each public chain, a later analysis derived a clonal expansion index from normalized ranks of inferred template counts within each repertoire. In a later analysis, generation probabilities were computed with a VDJ recombination model fitted to out-of-frame rearrangements, and the resulting probabilities were checked against IGoR. In a later analysis, TCR-TCR, TCR-HLA and TCR-CMV co-occurrence was scored with hypergeometric tests, and a repertoire-size bias correction was applied to TCR pairs. To estimate false discovery rates, a later analysis permuted the HLA or CMV assignments 20 times. In a later analysis, co-occurring TCRs were grouped using DBSCAN, and TCRdist sequence similarity was added for clustering within HLA-allele-positive subsets. Co-occurrence clustering excluded repertoires with fewer than 30,000 or more than 120,000 public chains, plus five with anomalous nucleotide sharing. TCRdb re-hosts the immuneACCESS table, in-frame sequences only. Its copies lack some clones; in the studies checked, an unresolved V gene accounts for under half of them, and the cause for the rest is not known. That table furnishes V, J and clone size, whereas the DNA furnished D and trimming. For this sample there are about 230,000 clones; more than 85% appear just once. Approximately 1% of the sample comes from the top ten.

The cohort consisted of 650 to 850 healthy bone marrow donors. Cohort members were all nominally healthy when sampled, although unrecorded immune exposures were likely present. The donor was CMV seronegative and was included in the group of a few hundred seronegative cohort members. Each donor provided a peripheral blood sample, and peripheral blood mononuclear cells were used for TCR beta sequencing. Genomic DNA was extracted from the blood cell samples with the Qiagen DNeasy Blood Extraction Kit. CDR1 SNHLY and CDR2 FYNNEI are derived from the germline V gene. Here V drops 9 bases and J drops 0 bases, and the junction holds 5 bases not matched to any gene. The CDR3 measures 15 amino acids from cysteine to phenylalanine. Only the CDR3 DNA stays, 45 bases, in frame from base 1.

The sequence is built from TRBV2 and TRBJ1-6; TRBD1 agrees with 7 junctional bases. This receptor was obtained from a young woman in good health and CMV-seronegative. Sequences were obtained from PBMCs. The CDR3 reads CARGDSSSYNSPLHF. The nucleotide sequence reads TGTGCCAGAGGGGACAGTAGCTCCTATAATTCACCCCTCCACTTT.